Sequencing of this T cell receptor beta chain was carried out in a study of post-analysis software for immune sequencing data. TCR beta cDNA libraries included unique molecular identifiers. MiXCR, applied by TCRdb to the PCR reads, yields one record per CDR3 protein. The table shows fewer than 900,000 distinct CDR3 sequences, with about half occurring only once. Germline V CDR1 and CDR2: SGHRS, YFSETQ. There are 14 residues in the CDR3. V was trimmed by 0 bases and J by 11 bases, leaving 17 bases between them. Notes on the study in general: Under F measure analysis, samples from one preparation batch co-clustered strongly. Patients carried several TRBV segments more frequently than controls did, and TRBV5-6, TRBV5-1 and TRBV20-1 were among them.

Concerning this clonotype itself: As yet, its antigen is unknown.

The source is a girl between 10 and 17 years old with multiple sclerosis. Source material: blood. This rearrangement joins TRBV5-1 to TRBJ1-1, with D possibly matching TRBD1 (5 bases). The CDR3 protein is CASSLEEVRQWAFF. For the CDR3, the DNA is TGCGCCAGCAGCTTGGAAGAGGTGAGACAGTGGGCTTTCTTT.